A selection of T cell receptor beta chains follows, all from one sample in a study of T cells after posttransplantation cyclophosphamide. TCRdb's copy holds only in-frame clones and misses some; the assay was immunoSEQ multiplex PCR. The sample holds about 31,000 clones; about 90% are singletons and the top ten take approximately 0.25%. The sequenced sample was naive CD4+ T cells sorted from PBMCs. These receptors all come from an older woman in good health, CMV-negative, and a related stem cell transplant donor. The CDR3 runs from the conserved cysteine through the conserved F or W. A D gene is named only where the DNA matches it firmly. Size is omitted from some rows. Given values are once, few, many or a class for expanded clones.

TRBJ1-5 . TRBV6-6 . CATKWTAINQPQHF TGTGCCACTAAGTGGACAGCGATAAATCAGCCCCAGCATTTT
TRBJ2-1 . TRBV25-1 . CASSERWRGSYNEQFF TGTGCCAGCAGTGAAAGGTGGAGAGGTTCCTACAATGAGCAGTTCTTC
TRBJ2-7 . TRBV30 TRBD2 CAWGTSGRAVYEQYF TGTGCCTGGGGAACTAGCGGGAGGGCCGTGTACGAGCAGTACTTC
TRBJ2-7 . TRBV28 TRBD2 CASSGSGSSYEQYF TGTGCCAGCAGTGGTAGCGGGAGCTCCTACGAGCAGTACTTC
TRBJ1-2 . TRBV7-2 . CASSLVEGRGYTF TGTGCCAGCAGCTTAGTTGAGGGCCGGGGCTACACCTTC
TRBJ1-4 . TRBV4-3 . CASSQTSNPNEKLFF TGCGCCAGCAGCCAAACGAGTAACCCTAATGAAAAACTGTTTTTT
TRBJ2-5 . TRBV6-1 . CASKVYGIQETQYF TGTGCCAGCAAAGTATACGGGATTCAAGAGACCCAGTACTTC
TRBJ2-3 . TRBV10-3 TRBD2 CAISRTSGTDTQYF TGTGCCATCAGCCGGACTAGCGGCACAGATACGCAGTATTTT
TRBJ1-2 . TRBV28 TRBD1 CASSLRGQGGNGYTF TGTGCCAGCAGTTTAAGGGGACAGGGAGGAAATGGCTACACCTTC
TRBJ1-2 . TRBV4-2 . CASSQATGLYGYTF TGTGCCAGCAGCCAAGCGACAGGACTCTATGGCTACACCTTC
TRBJ1-1 few TRBV18 . CASSSSTELNTEAFF TGTGCCAGCTCATCGTCGACAGAATTGAACACTGAAGCTTTCTTT
TRBJ2-7 once TRBV18 . CASSPRTGSSYEQYF TGTGCCAGCTCACCCAGGACGGGGAGCTCCTACGAGCAGTACTTC
TRBJ2-7 . TRBV5-6 . CASNAGSYEQYF TGTGCCAGCAACGCAGGGTCCTACGAGCAGTACTTC
TRBJ2-5 . TRBV15 TRBD2 CATSRDAGGHETQYF TGTGCCACCAGCAGAGATGCGGGAGGGCATGAGACCCAGTACTTC
TRBJ2-2 . TRBV5-1 . CASSSGTAVGGELFF TGCGCCAGCAGCTCGGGAACGGCGGTAGGCGGGGAGCTGTTTTTT
TRBJ2-1 . TRBV5-4 TRBD2 CASSTLAGGEQFF TGTGCCAGCAGCACCTTAGCGGGAGGAGAGCAGTTCTTC
TRBJ1-5 . TRBV7-2 . CASSQDSNQPQHF TGTGCCAGCAGCCAGGACAGTAATCAGCCCCAGCATTTT
TRBJ2-7 once TRBV5-1 TRBD1 CASSLEPGGNEQYF TGCGCCAGCAGCTTGGAGCCAGGGGGCAACGAGCAGTACTTC
TRBJ2-2 . TRBV10-1 TRBD1 CASSRGTGNTGELFF TGCGCCAGCAGCCGCGGGACAGGGAACACCGGGGAGCTGTTTTTT
TRBJ2-3 . TRBV11-2 . CASSLRAGNTDTQYF TGTGCCAGCAGCTTAAGGGCAGGGAATACAGATACGCAGTATTTT
TRBJ2-7 . TRBV6-1 TRBD2 CASSGAGGWDEQYF TGTGCCAGCAGTGGAGCGGGAGGCTGGGACGAGCAGTACTTC
TRBJ1-3 . TRBV19 . CASRQQSSGNTIYF TGTGCCAGTAGACAACAGAGCTCTGGAAACACCATATATTTT
TRBJ2-3 . TRBV27 . CASRPRGSYSTDTQYF TGTGCCAGCAGACCTCGGGGGTCATATAGCACAGATACGCAGTATTTT
TRBJ2-7 . TRBV9 . CASSVGWSGSSYEQYF TGTGCCAGCAGCGTAGGATGGTCGGGAAGCTCCTACGAGCAGTACTTC
TRBJ2-2 . TRBV11-2 TRBD2 CASTQGRGGYTGELFF TGTGCCAGCACTCAAGGGCGGGGGGGATACACCGGGGAGCTGTTTTTT
TRBJ1-3 . TRBV30 . CAWSVTFSGNTIYF TGTGCCTGGAGTGTAACTTTCTCTGGAAACACCATATATTTT
TRBJ1-1 . TRBV6-1 . CASSEGSREGAFF TGTGCCAGCAGTGAAGGCAGCAGGGAGGGAGCTTTCTTT
TRBJ2-3 . TRBV7-2 TRBD2 CASSLVSSGRAKADTQYF TGTGCCAGCAGCTTAGTTTCAAGCGGGAGGGCCAAGGCAGATACGCAGTATTTT
TRBJ1-5 . TRBV5-1 . CASSLVVRVNSNQPQHF TGCGCCAGCAGCTTGGTTGTACGGGTGAATAGCAATCAGCCCCAGCATTTT
TRBJ2-1 . TRBV28 TRBD2 CASRTGTSGFYNEQFF TGTGCCAGCAGAACCGGGACTAGCGGGTTCTACAATGAGCAGTTCTTC
TRBJ1-2 . TRBV21-1 . CALRTGYGYTF TGTGCCTTACGGACAGGCTATGGCTACACCTTC
TRBJ2-3 . TRBV7-2 TRBD2 CASSLAGRAGSTDTQYF TGTGCCAGCAGCTTGGCCGGTCGAGCGGGGTCCACAGATACGCAGTATTTT
TRBJ1-2 . TRBV7-2 . CASSLAGRGGYTF TGTGCCAGCAGCTTAGCGGGTAGAGGGGGCTACACCTTC
TRBJ2-7 . TRBV7-2 TRBD2 CASSSVTSGAYEQYF TGTGCCAGCAGCTCCGTGACTAGCGGGGCATACGAGCAGTACTTC
TRBJ1-5 . TRBV9 . CASSARAGQSNQPQHF TGTGCCAGCAGCGCCCGGGCGGGGCAAAGCAATCAGCCCCAGCATTTT
TRBJ2-3 . TRBV7-9 TRBD1 CASSLGQGTQYF TGTGCCAGCAGCCTAGGACAGGGGACGCAGTATTTT
TRBJ1-4 . TRBV5-1 . CASSATGLNEKLFF TGCGCCAGCAGCGCCACAGGCCTTAATGAAAAACTGTTTTTT
TRBJ2-7 once TRBV4-1 TRBD2 CASSRPGLAGVNEQYF TGCGCCAGCAGCCGACCGGGACTAGCGGGAGTAAACGAGCAGTACTTC